These 31 T cell receptor beta chains share one sample of origin, sequenced in a study of identifying expanded T cells in peripheral blood. The method was immunoSEQ multiplex PCR; TCRdb's version includes in-frame clones alone and lacks a portion of them. The sample includes approximately 59,000 clones, approximately 89% of them seen just once. Sequences were obtained from blood. Every receptor here comes from a person aged 18-70 years in good health.

The genes are TRBV7-2 and TRBJ1-1; D is perhaps TRBD1 (6 bases). V dropped 5 bases and J dropped 0 bases, with 10 bases sitting between them. CDR3 length: 14 residues. CDR1 and CDR2 from the germline V gene are SGHTA and FQGNSA. This chain's CDR3 is CASSLDRVNTEAFF. Here the CDR3 DNA reads TGTGCCAGCAGCCTGGACAGAGTGAACACTGAAGCTTTCTTT.

This sequence joins TRBV19 and TRBJ1-4, with D hard to call. The CDR3 extends over 14 amino acids. Germline V lookup: CDR1 LNHDA, CDR2 SQIVND (reference sequence). Trimming cost V 10 bases and J 0 bases, with 12 bases left between them. The CDR3 loop is CATTDTSTNEKLFF. CDR3 coding DNA: TGTGCCACCACAGACACCTCAACTAATGAAAAACTGTTTTTT.

The rearrangement uses TRBV10-3 and TRBJ2-5; D perhaps matches TRBD2 (6 bases). The germline CDR1 and CDR2 sequences are ENHRY and SYGVKD. The CDR3 runs to 14 residues. V lost 2 bases and J 1 base, leaving 8 bases between the germline ends. CDR3 in amino acids: CAISEPGLQETQYF. In nucleotides, the CDR3 is TGTGCCATCAGTGAGCCGGGACTCCAAGAGACCCAGTACTTC.

The chain recombines TRBV6-5 with TRBJ1-3; maybe TRBD1 (5 bases). Trimming left V 2 bases short and J 2 bases short, with 7 bases between. CDR1 is MNHEY and CDR2 is SVGAGI in the germline V gene. The CDR3 is made up of 14 amino acids. The CDR3 DNA follows: TGTGCCAGCAGTTACATGGGGGCTGGAAACACCATATATTTT. Translation gives CASSYMGAGNTIYF.

This chain links TRBV30 with TRBJ2-1; 7 positions agree with TRBD1. The CDR3 covers 14 residues. Germline lookup yields CDR1 GTSNPN and CDR2 SVGIG (reference sequence). J was trimmed by 4 bases and V by 2 bases; bases with no gene match: 5. CDR3 in DNA: TGTGCCTGGAGTTCGCACAGGGGTTACAATGAGCAGTTCTTC. It translates to CAWSSHRGYNEQFF.

The rearrangement links TRBV28 to TRBJ2-1; D possibly corresponds to TRBD2 (5 bases). This CDR3 is 14 amino acids long. Germline CDR1 MDHEN, CDR2 SYDVKM. Trimming pared 10 bases from V and 1 base from J, leaving 14 bases between. The CDR3 protein is CATLRAGSYNEQFF. The CDR3 region has the DNA TGTGCCACCCTGAGGGCTGGGTCCTACAATGAGCAGTTCTTC.

The chain employs TRBV11-3 and TRBJ2-2; D ambiguous. Between the trimmed V and J ends, which lost 5 bases and 3 bases, there was a span of 13 bases. The CDR3 is 15 amino acids. Germline V CDR1 and CDR2: SGHNT, YENEEA. CDR3 in amino acids: CASSPTGPYTGELFF. CDR3 nucleotides: TGTGCCAGCAGCCCTACCGGGCCTTACACCGGGGAGCTGTTTTTT.

V usage is TRBV10-2 and J usage is TRBJ2-7; 9 bases align to TRBD2. Germline trimming cut 6 bases from V and 3 bases from J; bases unmatched to any gene: 9. The length of the CDR3 is 15 residues. The germline CDR1 and CDR2 sequences are WSHSY and SAAADI. CDR3 protein: CASRAPSGINYEQYF. In DNA, the CDR3 is TGCGCCAGCAGGGCCCCTAGCGGGATAAACTACGAGCAGTACTTC.

The chain links TRBV5-1 to TRBJ1-2, with D possibly TRBD1 on 5 matching bases. CDR3 length equals 15 residues. Trimming shortened V by 0 bases and J by 8 bases, and 17 bases separated the two germline ends. Germline CDR1 reads SGHRS; CDR2 reads YFSETQ. As DNA, the CDR3 is TGCGCCAGCAGCTTGGATACGGGCAGGGTTGACGGCTACACCTTC. It yields the protein CASSLDTGRVDGYTF.

This sequence joins TRBV5-1 and TRBJ1-6, with TRBD1 matching 7 bases. This CDR3 is built from 19 residues. With V trimmed by 4 bases and J by 9 bases, 22 bases remained unmatched. The V gene's germline CDR1 is SGHRS and CDR2 YFSETQ. DNA for the CDR3: TGCGCCAGCAGCCAGGACAGGACTGAAACCTCGGGGCTTGGTTCACCCCTCCACTTT. It translates to CASSQDRTETSGLGSPLHF.

V gene TRBV5-8 combines with J gene TRBJ2-4, with a weak D call TRBD1 (6 bases). The V gene lost 0 bases and the J gene lost 0 bases, with 19 bases spanning the gap. This CDR3 is built from 19 residues. From germline, CDR1 is SGHTS and CDR2 YDEGEE. CDR3 DNA sequence: TGTGCCAGCAGCTTGGTGGGGCAGGGGCTGGTCATAGCCAAAAACATTCAGTACTTC. The encoded protein is CASSLVGQGLVIAKNIQYF.

The V and J genes are TRBV11-2 and TRBJ2-5, with TRBD1 as a possible D gene (6 bases). The V gene lost 4 bases and the J gene lost 1 base, with 10 bases spanning the gap. The CDR3 has 14 amino acids. Germline CDR1 reads SGHAT; CDR2 reads FQNNGV. CDR3 protein: CASSSDRLQETQYF. Written as DNA, the CDR3 is TGTGCCAGCAGCTCCGACAGGCTCCAAGAGACCCAGTACTTC.

The J gene is TRBJ2-7, the V gene TRBV5-5, with D perhaps TRBD2 (6 bases). The CDR3 length is 15 residues. The germline V gene has CDR1 SGHKS and CDR2 YYEKEE (reference sequence). Trimming stripped 0 bases from V and 1 base from J, with 11 bases between. DNA for the CDR3: TGTGCCAGCAGCTTGGCCGGAGCGGGTTCCTACGAGCAGTACTTC. Translating gives CASSLAGAGSYEQYF.

V usage is TRBV29-1 and J usage is TRBJ2-2, with D possibly called TRBD1 or TRBD2 (6 bases each). The ends were cut back, 7 bases at V and 2 bases at J, with 8 bases in the middle. Per germline, CDR1 SQVTM and CDR2 ANQGSEA. The length of the CDR3 is 12 residues. The CDR3 nucleotides are TGCAGCGCCGGGGGCAACACCGGGGAGCTGTTTTTT. It codes for CSAGGNTGELFF.

This clone was recorded only once. The J gene is TRBJ1-4, the V gene TRBV19; perhaps TRBD1 as D (5 bases). The ends were cut back, 2 bases at V and 4 bases at J, with 14 bases in the middle. The CDR3 consists of 16 residues. CDR1 LNHDA and CDR2 SQIVND come from the germline V gene (reference sequence). This CDR3 is CASSILSAGNNEKLFF. In DNA, the CDR3 is TGTGCCAGTAGTATACTGTCTGCAGGGAATAATGAAAAACTGTTTTTT.

The chain combines TRBV6-5 with TRBJ2-7, with D perhaps TRBD1 (6 bases). V was trimmed by 6 bases and J by 7 bases, leaving 16 bases between them. Per germline, CDR1 MNHEY and CDR2 SVGAGI. The CDR3 covers 13 residues. The CDR3 coding sequence is TGTGCCAGCAGCTCTAGAAAACAGGGAGAGCAGTACTTC. This translates into CASSSRKQGEQYF.

The chain is built from TRBV18 and TRBJ2-7; the D call may be TRBD1 or TRBD2 (5 bases each). The CDR3 covers 17 residues. CDR1 KGHSH and CDR2 LQKENI come from the germline V gene. The germline V and J ends were trimmed by 1 base and 3 bases, with 19 bases remaining between them. This chain's CDR3 is CASSPLRGEQDHYEQYF. CDR3 nucleotide sequence: TGTGCCAGCTCACCACTAAGGGGAGAGCAGGACCACTACGAGCAGTACTTC.

V and J are TRBV27 and TRBJ1-6; no firm D call. Looked up from germline, CDR1 is MNHEY and CDR2 is SMNVEV (reference sequence). This CDR3 contains 14 residues. With 5 bases removed from V and 4 bases from J, the gap between germline ends came to 9 bases. The CDR3 coding sequence is TGTGCCAGCAGTCTCCAGATTTATAATTCACCCCTCCACTTT. Translating gives CASSLQIYNSPLHF.

The chain carries TRBV28 and TRBJ1-1, with D hard to call. The CDR3 contains 12 residues. The germline CDR1 and CDR2 sequences are MDHEN and SYDVKM. CDR3 residues: CAHGRWNTEAFF. The CDR3, as DNA: TGTGCTCACGGACGGTGGAACACTGAAGCTTTCTTT. The whole variable domain, remainder taken from reference TRBV28 and TRBJ1-1, is DVKVTQSSRYLVKRTGEKVFLECVQDMDHENMFWYRQDPGLGLRLIYFSYDVKMKEKGDIPEGYSVSREKKERFSLILESASTNQTSMYLCAHGRWNTEAFFGQGTRLTVV.

This clone was observed a few times. The chain joins TRBV4-1 to TRBJ2-6; no firm D call. Between the trimmed V and J ends, which lost 0 bases and 2 bases, there was a span of 8 bases. Germline assignment: CDR1 MGHRA and CDR2 YSYEKL. The CDR3 loop spans 16 amino acids. This CDR3 is CASSQDPGTGANVLTF. The CDR3 nucleotides read TGCGCCAGCAGCCAAGATCCGGGTACTGGGGCCAACGTCCTGACTTTC.

The chain is built from TRBV4-2 and TRBJ2-1; 11 positions match TRBD2. V lost 4 bases to trimming and J lost 5 bases; unmatched junction nucleotides: 10. Germline loops: CDR1 LGHNA, CDR2 YNFKEQ. This CDR3 is 17 amino acids long. The CDR3, as DNA: TGTGCCAGCAGCCGCCTAACTAGCGGGAGTATAAACAATGAGCAGTTCTTC. Protein sequence: CASSRLTSGSINNEQFF.

This rearrangement joins TRBV7-6 to TRBJ2-3, with TRBD2 as a possible D gene (5 bases). Trimming took 1 base from V and 9 from J, leaving 17 bases between them. Per the germline V gene, CDR1 is SGHVS and CDR2 is FNYEAQ. The CDR3 contains 15 residues. The CDR3 DNA follows: TGTGCCAGCAGCTTAGACCCACCCCGGGGTGGAACGCAGTATTTT. Protein: CASSLDPPRGGTQYF.

The CDR3 sequence is CAISDVDYEQFF. CDR3 nucleotide sequence: TGTGCCATCAGTGATGTAGACTATGAGCAGTTCTTC. The gene calls are TRBV10-3 and TRBJ2-1; D call uncertain. Germline CDR1 ENHRY, CDR2 SYGVKD. Trimming pared 3 bases from V and 8 bases from J, leaving 8 bases between. This CDR3 has 12 amino acids.

This clone occurred a few times. The gene calls are TRBV7-8 and TRBJ1-1, with unresolved D. V shed 1 base and J shed 10 bases, with 13 bases lying between them. CDR3 length: 13 residues. Germline assignment: CDR1 SGHVS and CDR2 FQNEAQ. This CDR3 is CASSLGSLQPAFF. CDR3 coding DNA: TGTGCCAGCAGCTTAGGCTCACTCCAGCCAGCTTTCTTT.

The V and J genes are TRBV19 and TRBJ1-5, with 7 bases fitting TRBD1. V dropped 3 bases and J dropped 4; count of bases not matched to a gene: 9. The germline CDR1 and CDR2 sequences are LNHDA and SQIVND (reference sequence). The CDR3 extends over 16 amino acids. The CDR3 DNA is TGTGCCAGTAGTATGGGAAACAGGGGTTGGAATCAGCCCCAGCATTTT. Protein: CASSMGNRGWNQPQHF. The whole variable domain, remainder taken from reference TRBV19 and TRBJ1-5, is DGGITQSPKYLFRKEGQNVTLSCEQNLNHDAMYWYRQDPGQGLRLIYYSQIVNDFQKGDIAEGYSVSREKKESFPLTVTSAQKNPTAFYLCASSMGNRGWNQPQHFGDGTRLSIL.

The chain joins TRBV7-2 to TRBJ2-5; TRBD2 might be the D (6 bases). CDR1 is SGHTA and CDR2 is FQGNSA in the germline V gene. Trimming stripped 1 base from V and 5 bases from J, with 14 bases between. The length of the CDR3 is 15 residues. DNA for the CDR3: TGTGCCAGCAGCTTAGTGGGGGGAGGATGGGAGACCCAGTACTTC. This codes for CASSLVGGGWETQYF.

The chain joins TRBV7-2 to TRBJ2-3; TRBD2 might be the D (6 bases). Per the germline V gene, CDR1 is SGHTA and CDR2 is FQGNSA. The V gene lost 1 base and the J gene lost 0 bases, with 8 bases spanning the gap. The CDR3 length is 15 residues. The CDR3 DNA is TGTGCCAGCAGCTTAGTAGGGACTAGCACAGATACGCAGTATTTT. It translates to CASSLVGTSTDTQYF.

J is TRBJ2-1 and V is TRBV6-5, with 7 bases aligning to TRBD2. This CDR3 is 13 amino acids long. Trimming took 6 bases from V and 4 from J; bases not matched to a gene: 3. Germline V lookup: CDR1 MNHEY, CDR2 SVGAGI. DNA for the CDR3: TGTGCCAGCAGGAGACTAGCTTACAATGAGCAGTTCTTC. It encodes CASRRLAYNEQFF.

The rearrangement links TRBV5-4 to TRBJ2-2; TRBD2 might be the D (5 bases). V lost 4 bases to trimming and J lost 4 bases, with 20 bases between them. The CDR3 has 17 residues. Germline values: CDR1 SGHNT, CDR2 YYREEE (reference sequence). DNA for the CDR3: TGTGCCAGCAGCCGGTCCTCCGGGGTTAGGTCCACCGGGGAGCTGTTTTTT. Protein sequence: CASSRSSGVRSTGELFF.

The chain links TRBV5-1 to TRBJ1-4; D is uncertain. The V gene's germline CDR1 is SGHRS and CDR2 YFSETQ. This CDR3 has 13 amino acids. The V end lost 5 bases, the J end lost 0 bases, and 5 bases lay between the germline ends. CDR3 sequence (DNA): TGCGCCAGCAGGGCCGCAACTAATGAAAAACTGTTTTTT. Its protein is CASRAATNEKLFF. Filled out from reference TRBV5-1 and TRBJ1-4, the complete variable domain reads KAGVTQTPRYLIKTRGQQVTLSCSPISGHRSVSWYQQTPGQGLQFLFEYFSETQRNKGNFPGRFSGRQFSNSRSEMNVSTLELGDSALYLCASRAATNEKLFFGSGTQLSVL.

The chain joins TRBV19 to TRBJ1-5; D remains unclear. Trimming took 7 bases from V and 7 from J, leaving 20 bases between them. The CDR3 loop spans 15 amino acids. Per germline, CDR1 LNHDA and CDR2 SQIVND (reference sequence). The CDR3 nucleotides are TGTGCCAGTACCCCCCGGTGGGGAACGGGACAGCCCCAGCATTTT. Translation gives CASTPRWGTGQPQHF.